This is a list of T cell receptor beta chains from one sample in a study of T cell clusters in autoimmune cytopenias. TCRdb reprocessed the multiplex PCR reads, keeping one entry per CDR3 protein, no DNA. The sample's table shows 6,000 to 9,000 distinct CDR3 sequences. These records were also assigned to another study, of T cell repertoires in aging, cancer and after chemotherapy.

The sequencing sample was made of peripheral blood. The receptors were sampled from a human donor in good health. The CDR3 runs from the conserved cysteine through the conserved F or W. Fields, in order: V gene, J gene, clone size, CDR3 protein. The size of a clone is reported for some rows only, either as once, few or many, or as a class for expanded clones.

>TRBV7-3|TRBJ2-1|.
CASSPRDAPYNEQFF
>TRBV10-3|TRBJ2-3|.
CAISEPTRSTDTQYF
>TRBV6-6|TRBJ2-6|.
CASSKNRGSGANVLTF
>TRBV5-4|TRBJ2-7|.
CASSTTGLSYEQYF
>TRBV27|TRBJ2-7|medium-sized
CASSLLAGAPSEQYF
>TRBV7-9|TRBJ2-3|.
CAGSGGSRGTDTQYF
>TRBV14|TRBJ2-1|.
CASSQSGRALSRDEQFF
>TRBV18|TRBJ2-3|medium-sized
CASSPSGDTQYF
>TRBV7-9|TRBJ1-2|.
CASSSDREDGYTF
>TRBV15|TRBJ1-2|.
CATSRGTELGYTF
>TRBV6-1|TRBJ1-2|.
CASGPGQGRSYTF
>TRBV15|TRBJ2-7|.
CATSSAVGSYYEQYF
>TRBV19|TRBJ2-1|medium-sized
CASSRGADEQFF
>TRBV6-5|TRBJ2-3|.
CASSKGRPGTDTQYF
>TRBV5-4|TRBJ2-7|.
CASSLGGYSFSYEQYF
>TRBV20-1|TRBJ2-7|.
CSASRDLYEQYF
>TRBV18|TRBJ1-1|.
CASSPGRDRVTEAFF
>TRBV19|TRBJ2-3|medium-sized
CASSPRTDTQYF
>TRBV6-5|TRBJ2-2|.
CATSRAPPGTNTGELFF
>TRBV30|TRBJ2-2|.
CAWSKRGRNTGELFF
>TRBV12-3/TRBV12-4|TRBJ2-6|medium-sized
CASSGRSGANVLTF
>TRBV19|TRBJ2-3|.
CASSTLAGGTDTQYF
>TRBV12-3/TRBV12-4|TRBJ1-5|.
CASRHRDYNQPQHF
>TRBV29-1|TRBJ1-1|medium-sized
CSGRGNTEAFF
>TRBV5-6|TRBJ1-2|.
CASSLIRADGYTF
>TRBV19|TRBJ2-3|medium-sized
CASSRRQGGTDTQYF
>TRBV6-5|TRBJ2-6|medium-sized
CASSMGANGANVLTF
>TRBV7-2|TRBJ2-1|.
CASSLQGYNEQFF
>TRBV19|TRBJ1-1|medium-sized
CASSIRDHTEAFF
>TRBV11-1|TRBJ2-6|medium-sized
CASSPQGSGANVLTF
>TRBV29-1|TRBJ2-7|medium-sized
CSVEGISEQYF
>TRBV18|TRBJ2-7|.
CASSEGTGSSYEQYF
>TRBV19|TRBJ1-5|medium-sized
CASSDREDQPQHF
>TRBV19|TRBJ2-5|.
CASSTGLAGGPWNEQYF
>TRBV7-6|TRBJ2-1|.
CASSLVPSAGSPGNEQFF
>TRBV19|TRBJ1-5|.
CASSTSQGAQPQHF
>TRBV5-6|TRBJ1-1|.
CASSVLGTTEAFF
>TRBV6-5|TRBJ2-6|medium-sized
CASSERFSGANVLTF
>TRBV7-2|TRBJ2-2|.
CASSRFSFALFF
>TRBV6-2/TRBV6-3|TRBJ1-1|.
CASKIEGNTEAFF
>TRBV19|TRBJ1-1|.
CASRAGVNTEAFF
>TRBV18|TRBJ2-7|.
CASSPLSAAGGPNEQYF
>TRBV6-6|TRBJ2-2|large
CASSYSSPGESGELFF
>TRBV7-9|TRBJ2-7|.
CASSPGESYEQYF
>TRBV30|TRBJ2-3|medium-sized
CAWSRGSTDTQYF
>TRBV5-4|TRBJ2-5|.
CASSPGQTYQETQYF
>TRBV30|TRBJ1-4|.
CAWSNNEGPNEKLFF
>TRBV7-9|TRBJ2-7|.
CASSLGNLAGGSYEQYF
>TRBV19|TRBJ2-2|medium-sized
CASSIIVGQGYSGELFF
>TRBV12-3/TRBV12-4|TRBJ2-2|medium-sized
CASTTDRGTGELFF
>TRBV11-1|TRBJ2-1|.
CASSRGTGGAYNEQFF
>TRBV6-5|TRBJ1-3|.
CASSYTTGGSGNTIYF
>TRBV12-3/TRBV12-4|TRBJ1-1|.
CASRSGLQTNTEAFF
>TRBV19|TRBJ2-3|medium-sized
CASSIDLSGDTDTQYF
>TRBV7-9|TRBJ2-1|.
CASSLGPISYNEQFF
>TRBV15|TRBJ2-3|.
CATSRAFGSTDTQYF
>TRBV6-4|TRBJ2-3|medium-sized
CASSEEAGGTDTQYF
>TRBV27|TRBJ1-6|.
CASSLQDTYNSPLHF
>TRBV6-5|TRBJ2-7|.
CALSTSGISYEQYF
>TRBV6-2/TRBV6-3|TRBJ1-1|.
CASRPGTGWTITEAFF